This section outlines one T cell receptor beta chain sequence together with its context. Its antigen remains unknown. In the original processing: As immunoSEQ supplied junction-only sequences (without quality scores), filtering differed. Clones were read by immunoSEQ multiplex PCR, and TCRdb kept only the in-frame ones, dropping some. Clone size and the V and J calls come from that table; the DNA yielded D and trimming. The sample lists about 2.4 million clones, roughly 93% occurring once. These data belong to a study of shared clonotypes between healthy human individuals. The study enrolled healthy HIV-negative adults without recent acute infections or vaccinations as donors. Study-level points and caveats: Sorted-subset sequencing, rarefaction showed, was incomplete despite large depth. Across a handful of donors, naive CD4 shared approximately 4.5%, naive CD8 more than 3%, memory CD4 more than 2%, memory CD8 0.4% to 0.5%.

Source material: naive CD4+ T cells from PBMCs. Stated subset: CD45RA+ positively selected. The sequence was obtained from a man younger than 35 in good health. Some clones in this sample may be carry-over from other donors' samples.

The CDR3 region is CASSLLTGGTEAFF. The DNA for the CDR3 is TGTGCCAGCAGCTTACTGACGGGGGGCACTGAAGCTTTCTTT. The J gene is TRBJ1-1, the V gene TRBV7-6, with TRBD1 as a possible D gene (5 bases). The CDR3 spans 14 residues. The germline V and J ends were trimmed by 2 bases and 4 bases, with 11 bases remaining between them. Germline-derived CDR1 and CDR2 are SGHVS and FNYEAQ. The entire variable domain, with the rest obtained from reference TRBV7-6 and TRBJ1-1, is as follows: GAGVSQSPRYKVTKRGQDVALRCDPISGHVSLYWYRQALGQGPEFLTYFNYEAQQDKSGLPNDRFSAERPEGSISTLTIQRTEQRDSAMYRCASSLLTGGTEAFFGQGTRLTVV.